This T cell receptor (beta chain) was recorded in a study of shared clonotypes between healthy human individuals. Trimming stripped 6 bases from V and 7 bases from J, with 18 bases between. Germline-derived CDR1 and CDR2 are MNHEY and SVGAGI. The length of the CDR3 is 14 residues. Study-level findings and limits: As a rule, naive subsets had a larger estimated richness than memory subsets. The study drew on few donors, limiting represented genetic and exposure-history diversity.

It was across several immunoSEQ plates that each subset's genomic DNA was evenly split. TCRdb keeps only in-frame clones here, not all; method: immunoSEQ multiplex PCR. The data show more than 1,200,000 clones, with approximately 98.5% seen just once and around 0.38% held by the top ten. About this clone itself: As yet, its antigen is unknown.

Sequencing used naive CD4+ T cells sorted from blood. Sample subset: CD45RA+ positively selected. This clonotype was obtained from a man aged 30 to 39 in good health. This chain links TRBV6-5 with TRBJ1-2, with D perhaps TRBD1 (5 bases). The CDR3 spells CASSPYVGPSGYTF. The CDR3 coding sequence is TGTGCCAGCAGCCCCTACGTGGGACCATCTGGCTACACCTTC.